This passage covers 12 T cell receptor beta chains from one sample sequenced in a study of blood T cell repertoires in COVID-19. Repertoires were generated with immunoSEQ multiplex PCR, while TCRdb's copy carries only in-frame clones and drops some. The data contain about 210,000 clones, more than 70% of them singletons. The sequenced sample was peripheral blood. Receptor source: a man in his fifties or sixties with active or convalescent COVID-19.

The chain carries TRBV19 and TRBJ2-5; 10 nucleotides align to TRBD1. Losses at the gene ends were 9 bases for V and 5 bases for J; bases not matched to a gene: 12. The germline V gene has CDR1 LNHDA and CDR2 SQIVND (reference sequence). The CDR3 consists of 15 residues. CDR3 loop: CASRSRTGGAETQYF. For the CDR3, the DNA is TGTGCCAGCCGATCAAGGACAGGGGGAGCGGAGACCCAGTACTTC. Looking up the rest from reference TRBV19 and TRBJ2-5 gives the full variable domain: DGGITQSPKYLFRKEGQNVTLSCEQNLNHDAMYWYRQDPGQGLRLIYYSQIVNDFQKGDIAEGYSVSREKKESFPLTVTSAQKNPTAFYLCASRSRTGGAETQYFGPGTRLLVL.

The gene calls are TRBV3-1 (or the pseudogene TRBV3-2) and TRBJ2-3; D is unclear. The CDR3 contains 13 residues. Trimming removed 3 bases at V and 1 base at J, with 5 bases between. The germline CDR1 and CDR2 sequences are LGHDT and YNNKEL (reference sequence). CDR3 sequence: CASSQARTDTQYF. Written as DNA, the CDR3 is TGTGCCAGCAGCCAGGCCCGCACAGATACGCAGTATTTT.

The chain links TRBV19 to TRBJ1-5, with D possibly matching TRBD1 (5 bases). The CDR3 spans 16 residues. Per germline, CDR1 LNHDA and CDR2 SQIVND (reference sequence). The ends were cut back, 8 bases at V and 0 bases at J, with 17 bases in the middle. CDR3 nucleotide sequence: TGTGCCAGTCGACAGTCAAGGCTTTATAGCAATCAGCCCCAGCATTTT. It encodes CASRQSRLYSNQPQHF. Complete variable domain (other parts from reference TRBV19 and TRBJ1-5): DGGITQSPKYLFRKEGQNVTLSCEQNLNHDAMYWYRQDPGQGLRLIYYSQIVNDFQKGDIAEGYSVSREKKESFPLTVTSAQKNPTAFYLCASRQSRLYSNQPQHFGDGTRLSIL.

This chain links TRBV7-2 with TRBJ2-3; perhaps TRBD2 as D (6 bases). The CDR3 runs 13 residues. Looked up from germline, CDR1 is SGHTA and CDR2 is FQGNSA. V lost 5 bases to trimming and J lost 7 bases, with 13 bases between them. The CDR3 loop is CASSPPGGNTQYF. CDR3 in DNA: TGTGCCAGCAGCCCACCCGGGGGAAATACGCAGTATTTT.

The rearrangement joins TRBV9 to TRBJ1-4, with 8 bases lining up with TRBD1. Germline V gene sequence: CDR1 SGDLS, CDR2 YYNGEE. V trimming: 4 bases; J trimming: 7 bases; junction bases outside the gene matches: 9. This CDR3 is built from 15 residues. The CDR3 sequence: CASSLTTGDVEKLFF. CDR3 DNA: TGTGCCAGCAGCCTAACGACAGGGGATGTTGAAAAACTGTTTTTT.

The J gene is TRBJ2-3, the V gene TRBV28; 14 positions match TRBD2. Germline V gene sequence: CDR1 MDHEN, CDR2 SYDVKM. J was trimmed by 4 bases and V by 7 bases; bases with no gene match: 16. CDR3 length equals 19 residues. The CDR3 bases are TGTGCCAGCAACTTCGGGACTAGCGGGAGATCGAAGTCTGCAGATACGCAGTATTTT. It specifies CASNFGTSGRSKSADTQYF.

This clone was seen a few times. The rearrangement uses TRBV7-6 and TRBJ2-1, with D perhaps matching TRBD1 (6 bases). This CDR3 spans 15 amino acids. In germline, CDR1 is SGHVS, CDR2 FNYEAQ. Deletions cut 5 bases from V and 9 bases from J, with 20 bases between. CDR3 nucleotides: TGTGCCAGCAGCCAGGGGACGACCGATTGGGGTGAGCAGTTCTTC. Amino acids: CASSQGTTDWGEQFF.

This chain connects TRBV30 to TRBJ2-1, with a weak D call TRBD1 (5 bases). This CDR3 spans 15 amino acids. The germline V gene encodes CDR1 GTSNPN and CDR2 SVGIG (reference sequence). Trimming pared 0 bases from V and 2 bases from J, leaving 11 bases between. CDR3 DNA: TGTGCCTGGAGTGTAGTTGGCAGGGCCTACAATGAGCAGTTCTTC. This gives the protein CAWSVVGRAYNEQFF.

This clone has a count of ten or more. V and J are TRBV6-5 and TRBJ1-1, with D possibly being TRBD1 (5 bases). This CDR3 is built from 14 residues. The V gene lost 6 bases and the J gene lost 7 bases, with 18 bases spanning the gap. The germline CDR1 and CDR2 sequences are MNHEY and SVGAGI. The CDR3 sequence is CASSSTGREDEAFF. The CDR3 coding sequence is TGTGCCAGCAGCTCAACCGGCAGGGAGGATGAAGCTTTCTTT.

The chain links TRBV30 to TRBJ2-1; tentative D call: TRBD2 (5 bases). Germline V gene data show CDR1 as GTSNPN and CDR2 as SVGIG (reference sequence). The V gene lost 4 bases and the J gene lost 10 bases, with 11 bases spanning the gap. The CDR3 spans 11 residues. CDR3 protein: CAWMSGSEQFF. In DNA, the CDR3 is TGTGCCTGGATGTCGGGGTCAGAGCAGTTCTTC. The variable domain in full, with the rest retrieved from reference TRBV30 and TRBJ2-1, is SQTIHQWPATLVQPVGSPLSLECTVEGTSNPNLYWYRQAAGRGLQLLFYSVGIGQISSEVPQNLSASRPQDRQFILSSKKLLLSDSGFYLCAWMSGSEQFFGPGTRLTVL.

The CDR3 bases are TGTGCCAGCAGTTTATTCGGACAGAGTTATAATTCACCCCTCCACTTT. Residues: CASSLFGQSYNSPLHF. V and J are TRBV28 and TRBJ1-6; a possible D gene is TRBD1 (6 bases). Per germline, CDR1 MDHEN and CDR2 SYDVKM. The V end lost 1 base, the J end lost 4 bases, and 11 bases lay between the germline ends. The CDR3 is 16 amino acids.

This CDR3 reads CASSSPGQGNDGYTF. The CDR3 DNA reads TGTGCCAGCAGTTCCCCGGGACAGGGGAATGATGGCTACACCTTC. The J gene is TRBJ1-2, the V gene TRBV6-2 or TRBV6-3; TRBD1 aligns across 10 bases. The V gene end was trimmed by 4 bases and the J gene end by 6 bases; junction bases not matched to a gene: 8. Per the germline V gene, CDR1 is MNHEY and CDR2 is SVGEGT. CDR3 length equals 15 residues.